These T cell receptor beta chains were read from a single sample in a study of tumor-infiltrating lymphocytes in oesophageal squamous cell carcinoma. TCRdb re-called the PCR reads with MiXCR, one entry per CDR3 protein. The table lists around 19,000 distinct CDR3 sequences, about 50% of them singletons. Sample: normal esophageal tissue next to the tumor. These receptors were collected from a female donor with esophageal squamous cell carcinoma. Both conserved end residues are part of each CDR3. The order of the fields is V gene, clone size, D gene, J gene, CDR3 protein, CDR3 DNA. D genes are given only for firm matches. Not all rows give a size; the values are once, few, many and, for expanded clones, a class.

V gene: TRBV6-6
clone size: NA
D gene: TRBD1
J gene: TRBJ2-1
CDR3 protein: CASSYSSLDRASNEQFF
CDR3 DNA: TGTGCCAGCAGTTACTCGTCCCTCGACAGGGCCAGCAATGAGCAGTTCTTC

V gene: TRBV7-2
clone size: few
D gene: TRBD1
J gene: TRBJ1-6
CDR3 protein: CASSLAGQGLSPLHF
CDR3 DNA: TGTGCCAGCAGCTTAGCGGGACAGGGGTTATCACCCCTCCACTTT

V gene: TRBV18
clone size: few
D gene: NA
J gene: TRBJ2-7
CDR3 protein: CASGLGAYEQYF
CDR3 DNA: TGTGCCAGCGGCCTGGGGGCCTACGAGCAGTACTTC

V gene: TRBV7-3
clone size: NA
D gene: NA
J gene: TRBJ2-1
CDR3 protein: CASSLARDNEQFF
CDR3 DNA: TGTGCCAGCAGCTTAGCCAGGGACAATGAGCAGTTCTTC

V gene: TRBV7-2
clone size: few
D gene: TRBD2
J gene: TRBJ2-7
CDR3 protein: CASTIAGVSYEQYF
CDR3 DNA: TGTGCCAGCACCATAGCGGGAGTGTCCTACGAGCAGTACTTC

V gene: TRBV6-1
clone size: many
D gene: TRBD1
J gene: TRBJ1-5
CDR3 protein: CASRRTGTAPDQPQHF
CDR3 DNA: TGTGCCAGCAGAAGAACCGGGACAGCCCCCGATCAGCCCCAGCATTTT

V gene: TRBV7-2
clone size: large
D gene: NA
J gene: TRBJ1-1
CDR3 protein: CASSRQSTSGTEAFF
CDR3 DNA: TGTGCCAGCAGCCGTCAATCCACAAGCGGCACTGAAGCTTTCTTT

V gene: TRBV11-2
clone size: many
D gene: NA
J gene: TRBJ1-6
CDR3 protein: CASSLAAGRVNSPLHF
CDR3 DNA: TGTGCCAGCAGCTTAGCCGCGGGCAGGGTAAATTCACCCCTCCACTTT

V gene: TRBV7-2
clone size: medium-sized
D gene: NA
J gene: TRBJ1-3
CDR3 protein: CASSSTGSGNTIYF
CDR3 DNA: TGTGCCAGCAGCAGCACAGGGAGCGGAAACACCATATATTTT

V gene: TRBV5-1
clone size: few
D gene: TRBD2
J gene: TRBJ2-7
CDR3 protein: CASSLERGADEQYF
CDR3 DNA: TGCGCCAGCAGCTTGGAGCGGGGGGCCGACGAGCAGTACTTC

V gene: TRBV11-2
clone size: NA
D gene: NA
J gene: TRBJ2-1
CDR3 protein: CASSSPGGRGEQFF
CDR3 DNA: TGTGCCAGCAGCTCCCCAGGGGGGAGGGGTGAGCAGTTCTTC

V gene: TRBV7-8
clone size: medium-sized
D gene: NA
J gene: TRBJ2-7
CDR3 protein: CASSQRGSFSYEQYF
CDR3 DNA: TGTGCCAGCAGCCAAAGGGGTTCCTTCTCCTACGAGCAGTACTTC

V gene: TRBV14
clone size: medium-sized
D gene: NA
J gene: TRBJ2-2
CDR3 protein: CASSPLERTNTGELFF
CDR3 DNA: TGTGCCAGCAGCCCGTTAGAACGAACGAACACCGGGGAGCTGTTTTTT

V gene: TRBV5-8
clone size: NA
D gene: TRBD2
J gene: TRBJ2-1
CDR3 protein: CASSWTSGGRSYNEQFF
CDR3 DNA: TGTGCCAGCAGCTGGACTAGCGGGGGCCGTTCCTACAATGAGCAGTTCTTC

V gene: TRBV7-9
clone size: NA
D gene: NA
J gene: TRBJ2-3
CDR3 protein: CASRALGTDTQYF
CDR3 DNA: TGTGCCAGCAGGGCACTAGGCACAGATACGCAGTATTTT

V gene: TRBV24-1
clone size: NA
D gene: NA
J gene: TRBJ2-1
CDR3 protein: CATSDPTSSYNEQFF
CDR3 DNA: TGTGCCACCAGTGATCCCACCAGCTCCTACAATGAGCAGTTCTTC

V gene: TRBV7-9
clone size: many
D gene: NA
J gene: TRBJ2-7
CDR3 protein: CASSTRGGVHEQYF
CDR3 DNA: TGTGCCAGCAGCACTAGGGGGGGGGTCCACGAGCAGTACTTC

V gene: TRBV19
clone size: NA
D gene: NA
J gene: TRBJ2-1
CDR3 protein: CASSIRNEQFF
CDR3 DNA: TGTGCCAGTAGTATCAGGAATGAGCAGTTCTTC

V gene: TRBV7-9
clone size: few
D gene: TRBD2
J gene: TRBJ2-1
CDR3 protein: CASSPASSGTYNEQFF
CDR3 DNA: TGTGCCAGCAGCCCCGCCTCTAGCGGAACCTACAATGAGCAGTTCTTC

V gene: TRBV7-2
clone size: NA
D gene: NA
J gene: TRBJ2-3
CDR3 protein: CASSLGGTSTDTQYF
CDR3 DNA: TGTGCCAGCAGCTTAGGCGGCACCAGCACAGATACGCAGTATTTT

V gene: TRBV7-9
clone size: NA
D gene: NA
J gene: TRBJ1-2
CDR3 protein: CASSLAPQGLYGYTF
CDR3 DNA: TGTGCCAGCAGCTTAGCGCCACAGGGACTATATGGCTACACCTTC

V gene: TRBV6-8
clone size: NA
D gene: NA
J gene: TRBJ1-1
CDR3 protein: CASSYGFTEAFF
CDR3 DNA: TGTGCCAGCAGCTATGGGTTCACTGAAGCTTTCTTT

V gene: TRBV12-3/TRBV12-4
clone size: medium-sized
D gene: NA
J gene: TRBJ2-5
CDR3 protein: CASSLGQAVGTQYF
CDR3 DNA: TGTGCCAGCAGTTTAGGGCAGGCTGTGGGGACCCAGTACTTC

V gene: TRBV27
clone size: many
D gene: TRBD2
J gene: TRBJ2-1
CDR3 protein: CASSKLAGGHNEQFF
CDR3 DNA: TGTGCCAGCAGTAAGCTAGCGGGAGGGCACAATGAGCAGTTCTTC